The rows below give T cell receptor beta chains drawn from one sample of a study of shared clonotypes between healthy human individuals. The protocol was immunoSEQ multiplex PCR, while the TCRdb copy is restricted to in-frame clones and leaves out a portion. Of approximately 1.1 million clones listed, around three quarters are singletons. The sequenced material came from memory CD4+ T cells from PBMCs. Source of these receptors: a man younger than 35 in good health. Some clones in this sample may be carry-over from other donors' samples. Each CDR3 is given with its conserved first and last residue. The D gene is left open where the match is weak. Some rows mark clone size as missing; the rest say once, few, many or name a class of expanded clone.

j_gene: TRBJ2-7; d_gene: TRBD2; abundance: .; v_gene: TRBV5-1; CDR3aa: CASSFLGSHPGLAGSYEQYF; CDR3nt: TGCGCCAGCAGCTTTTTAGGGTCTCATCCGGGACTAGCGGGATCCTACGAGCAGTACTTC
j_gene: TRBJ2-5; d_gene: .; abundance: .; v_gene: TRBV11-2; CDR3aa: CASSGAPGARETQYF; CDR3nt: TGTGCCAGCAGCGGAGCGCCAGGGGCCAGGGAGACCCAGTACTTC
j_gene: TRBJ2-1; d_gene: TRBD2; abundance: .; v_gene: TRBV30; CDR3aa: CAWSIGGSSYNEQFF; CDR3nt: TGTGCCTGGAGTATCGGCGGGAGCTCCTACAATGAGCAGTTCTTC
j_gene: TRBJ2-1; d_gene: TRBD2; abundance: .; v_gene: TRBV6-5; CDR3aa: CASSSGTSLGEQFF; CDR3nt: TGTGCCAGCAGTTCGGGGACTAGCTTGGGTGAGCAGTTCTTC
j_gene: TRBJ1-2; d_gene: .; abundance: .; v_gene: TRBV18; CDR3aa: CASSPRSGDGYTF; CDR3nt: TGTGCCAGCTCGCCGAGGTCCGGGGACGGCTACACCTTC
j_gene: TRBJ2-4; d_gene: .; abundance: few; v_gene: TRBV11-3; CDR3aa: CASSLGEGDIQYF; CDR3nt: TGTGCCAGCAGCTTAGGAGAGGGGGACATTCAGTACTTC
j_gene: TRBJ1-2; d_gene: TRBD1; abundance: .; v_gene: TRBV29-1; CDR3aa: CSVDKQGVKGYTF; CDR3nt: TGCAGCGTAGATAAACAGGGGGTGAAAGGCTACACCTTC
j_gene: TRBJ2-7; d_gene: .; abundance: .; v_gene: TRBV28; CDR3aa: CASSLTVPFAYEQYF; CDR3nt: TGTGCCAGCAGTTTGACAGTCCCGTTCGCCTACGAGCAGTACTTC
j_gene: TRBJ2-3; d_gene: TRBD2; abundance: once; v_gene: TRBV28; CDR3aa: CASSQPSGRDLDTQYF; CDR3nt: TGTGCCAGCAGTCAGCCTAGCGGGAGAGATCTAGATACGCAGTATTTT
j_gene: TRBJ2-2; d_gene: TRBD2; abundance: .; v_gene: TRBV7-2; CDR3aa: CASSQVAGGTRGTGELFF; CDR3nt: TGTGCCAGCAGCCAGGTAGCGGGAGGTACCCGAGGCACCGGGGAGCTGTTTTTT
j_gene: TRBJ1-1; d_gene: .; abundance: few; v_gene: TRBV29-1; CDR3aa: CSVGIGAFSNTEAFF; CDR3nt: TGCAGCGTTGGAATAGGCGCGTTTTCGAACACTGAAGCTTTCTTT
j_gene: TRBJ1-4; d_gene: TRBD1; abundance: .; v_gene: TRBV11-2; CDR3aa: CASSPITGAGEKLFF; CDR3nt: TGTGCCAGCAGCCCTATCACAGGGGCGGGTGAAAAACTGTTTTTT
j_gene: TRBJ2-5; d_gene: TRBD1; abundance: .; v_gene: TRBV25-1; CDR3aa: CASSELGQGAETQYF; CDR3nt: TGTGCCAGCAGTGAATTAGGGCAGGGGGCCGAGACCCAGTACTTC
j_gene: TRBJ2-1; d_gene: .; abundance: .; v_gene: TRBV10-2; CDR3aa: CASRDRFNEQFF; CDR3nt: TGCGCCAGCAGAGACAGATTCAATGAGCAGTTCTTC
j_gene: TRBJ2-5; d_gene: TRBD2; abundance: .; v_gene: TRBV18; CDR3aa: CASSPGRTSGPETQYF; CDR3nt: TGTGCCAGCTCACCTGGGAGGACTAGCGGCCCAGAGACCCAGTACTTC
j_gene: TRBJ2-5; d_gene: .; abundance: .; v_gene: TRBV9; CDR3aa: CASTIGGGARETQYF; CDR3nt: TGTGCCAGCACCATAGGAGGTGGGGCCAGGGAGACCCAGTACTTC
j_gene: TRBJ2-3; d_gene: .; abundance: few; v_gene: TRBV29-1; CDR3aa: CSVAGLRKDTQYF; CDR3nt: TGCAGCGTCGCCGGTCTGCGGAAAGATACGCAGTATTTT
j_gene: TRBJ2-7; d_gene: .; abundance: many; v_gene: TRBV30; CDR3aa: CAWSQGGGSYEQYF; CDR3nt: TGTGCCTGGAGCCAGGGGGGAGGCTCCTACGAGCAGTACTTC
j_gene: TRBJ1-1; d_gene: .; abundance: .; v_gene: TRBV30; CDR3aa: CAYSGYTEAFF; CDR3nt: TGTGCCTACTCAGGGTACACTGAAGCTTTCTTT
j_gene: TRBJ2-3; d_gene: .; abundance: .; v_gene: TRBV7-2; CDR3aa: CASSLAQPPTDTQYF; CDR3nt: TGTGCCAGCAGCTTAGCACAGCCCCCAACAGATACGCAGTATTTT
j_gene: TRBJ1-4; d_gene: .; abundance: .; v_gene: TRBV5-1; CDR3aa: CASSLGIGAEKLFF; CDR3nt: TGCGCCAGCAGCTTGGGGATAGGGGCTGAAAAACTGTTTTTT
j_gene: TRBJ2-2; d_gene: .; abundance: few; v_gene: TRBV28; CDR3aa: CASSIPMGAGPRGELFF; CDR3nt: TGTGCCAGCAGCATCCCTATGGGGGCGGGGCCGAGAGGGGAGCTGTTTTTT
j_gene: TRBJ2-5; d_gene: .; abundance: .; v_gene: TRBV6-1; CDR3aa: CASLLGGAGETQYF; CDR3nt: TGTGCCAGCCTCCTTGGGGGAGCCGGAGAGACCCAGTACTTC
j_gene: TRBJ1-2; d_gene: .; abundance: .; v_gene: TRBV27; CDR3aa: CASRPTTGPSNYGYTF; CDR3nt: TGTGCCAGCCGTCCAACAACGGGACCGTCTAACTATGGCTACACCTTC
j_gene: TRBJ2-5; d_gene: .; abundance: .; v_gene: TRBV4-1; CDR3aa: CASSQTGGRETQYF; CDR3nt: TGCGCCAGCAGCCAGACCGGGGGGCGAGAGACCCAGTACTTC
j_gene: TRBJ2-7; d_gene: .; abundance: .; v_gene: TRBV9; CDR3aa: CASSVDPGQGPYEQYF; CDR3nt: TGTGCCAGCAGCGTAGATCCCGGGCAGGGCCCCTACGAGCAGTACTTC
j_gene: TRBJ2-3; d_gene: TRBD2; abundance: .; v_gene: TRBV29-1; CDR3aa: CSVEGVAGYTDTQYF; CDR3nt: TGCAGCGTTGAGGGAGTAGCGGGCTACACAGATACGCAGTATTTT
j_gene: TRBJ1-5; d_gene: .; abundance: .; v_gene: TRBV9; CDR3aa: CASSVSGEQPQHF; CDR3nt: TGTGCCAGCAGCGTATCAGGGGAACAGCCCCAGCATTTT
j_gene: TRBJ2-3; d_gene: TRBD2; abundance: .; v_gene: TRBV18; CDR3aa: CASSPVVSAGAGGPTDTQYF; CDR3nt: TGTGCCAGCTCACCAGTTGTTAGCGCAGGAGCGGGAGGGCCAACAGATACGCAGTATTTT
j_gene: TRBJ2-6; d_gene: .; abundance: .; v_gene: TRBV7-3; CDR3aa: CASSLQGPTGVGANVLTF; CDR3nt: TGTGCCAGCAGCTTGCAGGGGCCCACGGGGGTTGGGGCCAACGTCCTGACTTTC
j_gene: TRBJ2-3; d_gene: .; abundance: .; v_gene: TRBV5-1; CDR3aa: CASSLARLAGDTQYF; CDR3nt: TGCGCCAGCAGCTTGGCGAGGTTGGCGGGGGATACGCAGTATTTT
j_gene: TRBJ2-2; d_gene: .; abundance: .; v_gene: TRBV6-5; CDR3aa: CASRQENTGELFF; CDR3nt: TGTGCCAGCAGACAAGAAAACACCGGGGAGCTGTTTTTT
j_gene: TRBJ2-3; d_gene: .; abundance: .; v_gene: TRBV5-4; CDR3aa: CASSLGDRTSTDTQYF; CDR3nt: TGTGCCAGCAGCCTGGGGGACCGCACATCCACAGATACGCAGTATTTT
j_gene: TRBJ1-2; d_gene: .; abundance: .; v_gene: TRBV4-1; CDR3aa: CASSHAGTLNYGYTF; CDR3nt: TGCGCCAGCAGCCATGCAGGGACCCTTAACTATGGCTACACCTTC
j_gene: TRBJ1-1; d_gene: .; abundance: .; v_gene: TRBV11-1; CDR3aa: CASSLGVKNTEAFF; CDR3nt: TGTGCCAGCAGCTTAGGGGTAAAGAACACTGAAGCTTTCTTT
j_gene: TRBJ2-7; d_gene: .; abundance: .; v_gene: TRBV20-1; CDR3aa: CSAKSRSEQYF; CDR3nt: TGCAGTGCTAAATCTCGGAGCGAGCAGTACTTC
j_gene: TRBJ2-5; d_gene: .; abundance: .; v_gene: TRBV5-1; CDR3aa: CASSRDSLQETQYF; CDR3nt: TGCGCCAGCAGCCGCGACAGTCTCCAAGAGACCCAGTACTTC
j_gene: TRBJ2-7; d_gene: TRBD2; abundance: once; v_gene: TRBV29-1; CDR3aa: CSVEAPWTSGRDEQYF; CDR3nt: TGCAGCGTTGAAGCCCCCTGGACTAGCGGGAGGGACGAGCAGTACTTC
j_gene: TRBJ1-1; d_gene: .; abundance: few; v_gene: TRBV7-3; CDR3aa: CASSLQGNTEAFF; CDR3nt: TGTGCCAGCAGCTTACAGGGAAACACTGAAGCTTTCTTT
j_gene: TRBJ1-2; d_gene: TRBD1; abundance: .; v_gene: TRBV29-1; CDR3aa: CSVGPQGAYGYTF; CDR3nt: TGCAGCGTCGGGCCCCAGGGGGCCTATGGCTACACCTTC
j_gene: TRBJ1-2; d_gene: TRBD1; abundance: .; v_gene: TRBV11-2; CDR3aa: CASSLVWTGDGYTF; CDR3nt: TGTGCCAGCAGCTTAGTGTGGACAGGGGATGGCTACACCTTC
j_gene: TRBJ2-7; d_gene: .; abundance: .; v_gene: TRBV6-1; CDR3aa: CASSEAFGFYEQYF; CDR3nt: TGTGCCAGCAGTGAAGCATTCGGATTCTACGAGCAGTACTTC
j_gene: TRBJ2-1; d_gene: TRBD1; abundance: .; v_gene: TRBV11-3; CDR3aa: CASSLGTGSLNEQFF; CDR3nt: TGTGCCAGCAGCTTGGGGACAGGGAGTTTGAATGAGCAGTTCTTC
j_gene: TRBJ2-5; d_gene: .; abundance: .; v_gene: TRBV7-3; CDR3aa: CASSSTRDETQYF; CDR3nt: TGTGCCAGCAGCTCAACTAGGGACGAGACCCAGTACTTC
j_gene: TRBJ2-6; d_gene: .; abundance: .; v_gene: TRBV7-9; CDR3aa: CASSLASGANVLTF; CDR3nt: TGTGCCAGCAGCTTAGCCTCTGGGGCCAACGTCCTGACTTTC
j_gene: TRBJ2-2; d_gene: .; abundance: .; v_gene: TRBV2; CDR3aa: CASSRRLFAAGELFF; CDR3nt: TGTGCCAGCAGTCGTCGTTTATTTGCCGCCGGGGAGCTGTTTTTT
j_gene: TRBJ2-1; d_gene: TRBD2; abundance: .; v_gene: TRBV28; CDR3aa: CASKAGGTYNEQFF; CDR3nt: TGTGCCAGCAAGGCGGGAGGGACCTACAATGAGCAGTTCTTC
j_gene: TRBJ2-1; d_gene: TRBD2; abundance: few; v_gene: TRBV11-2; CDR3aa: CASSLRLAGIYNEQFF; CDR3nt: TGTGCCAGCAGCTTACGTCTAGCGGGGATCTACAATGAGCAGTTCTTC
j_gene: TRBJ2-1; d_gene: .; abundance: .; v_gene: TRBV5-1; CDR3aa: CASSLEGQGEQFF; CDR3nt: TGCGCCAGCAGCTTGGAGGGGCAGGGAGAGCAGTTCTTC
j_gene: TRBJ1-5; d_gene: .; abundance: .; v_gene: TRBV19; CDR3aa: CASSPRTDNQPQHF; CDR3nt: TGTGCCAGTAGTCCACGGACAGATAATCAGCCCCAGCATTTT
j_gene: TRBJ2-2; d_gene: TRBD2; abundance: .; v_gene: TRBV4-1; CDR3aa: CASSLYALAGVSGGELFF; CDR3nt: TGCGCCAGCAGCCTATACGCCCTGGCGGGAGTTAGTGGCGGGGAGCTGTTTTTT
j_gene: TRBJ1-2; d_gene: .; abundance: .; v_gene: TRBV19; CDR3aa: CASKRGGQRPSQRAYGYTF; CDR3nt: TGTGCCAGTAAGAGAGGGGGGCAGAGACCTTCCCAAAGGGCCTATGGCTACACCTTC
j_gene: TRBJ1-1; d_gene: .; abundance: .; v_gene: TRBV7-2; CDR3aa: CASSLDQGWDTEAFF; CDR3nt: TGTGCCAGCAGCTTAGACCAAGGGTGGGACACTGAAGCTTTCTTT
j_gene: TRBJ2-7; d_gene: .; abundance: .; v_gene: TRBV4-2; CDR3aa: CASSQGVGVYEQYF; CDR3nt: TGTGCCAGCAGCCAAGGAGTTGGGGTTTACGAGCAGTACTTC
j_gene: TRBJ2-1; d_gene: TRBD2; abundance: .; v_gene: TRBV10-2; CDR3aa: CASSEVGGPDEQFF; CDR3nt: TGCGCCAGCAGTGAAGTGGGAGGGCCCGATGAGCAGTTCTTC